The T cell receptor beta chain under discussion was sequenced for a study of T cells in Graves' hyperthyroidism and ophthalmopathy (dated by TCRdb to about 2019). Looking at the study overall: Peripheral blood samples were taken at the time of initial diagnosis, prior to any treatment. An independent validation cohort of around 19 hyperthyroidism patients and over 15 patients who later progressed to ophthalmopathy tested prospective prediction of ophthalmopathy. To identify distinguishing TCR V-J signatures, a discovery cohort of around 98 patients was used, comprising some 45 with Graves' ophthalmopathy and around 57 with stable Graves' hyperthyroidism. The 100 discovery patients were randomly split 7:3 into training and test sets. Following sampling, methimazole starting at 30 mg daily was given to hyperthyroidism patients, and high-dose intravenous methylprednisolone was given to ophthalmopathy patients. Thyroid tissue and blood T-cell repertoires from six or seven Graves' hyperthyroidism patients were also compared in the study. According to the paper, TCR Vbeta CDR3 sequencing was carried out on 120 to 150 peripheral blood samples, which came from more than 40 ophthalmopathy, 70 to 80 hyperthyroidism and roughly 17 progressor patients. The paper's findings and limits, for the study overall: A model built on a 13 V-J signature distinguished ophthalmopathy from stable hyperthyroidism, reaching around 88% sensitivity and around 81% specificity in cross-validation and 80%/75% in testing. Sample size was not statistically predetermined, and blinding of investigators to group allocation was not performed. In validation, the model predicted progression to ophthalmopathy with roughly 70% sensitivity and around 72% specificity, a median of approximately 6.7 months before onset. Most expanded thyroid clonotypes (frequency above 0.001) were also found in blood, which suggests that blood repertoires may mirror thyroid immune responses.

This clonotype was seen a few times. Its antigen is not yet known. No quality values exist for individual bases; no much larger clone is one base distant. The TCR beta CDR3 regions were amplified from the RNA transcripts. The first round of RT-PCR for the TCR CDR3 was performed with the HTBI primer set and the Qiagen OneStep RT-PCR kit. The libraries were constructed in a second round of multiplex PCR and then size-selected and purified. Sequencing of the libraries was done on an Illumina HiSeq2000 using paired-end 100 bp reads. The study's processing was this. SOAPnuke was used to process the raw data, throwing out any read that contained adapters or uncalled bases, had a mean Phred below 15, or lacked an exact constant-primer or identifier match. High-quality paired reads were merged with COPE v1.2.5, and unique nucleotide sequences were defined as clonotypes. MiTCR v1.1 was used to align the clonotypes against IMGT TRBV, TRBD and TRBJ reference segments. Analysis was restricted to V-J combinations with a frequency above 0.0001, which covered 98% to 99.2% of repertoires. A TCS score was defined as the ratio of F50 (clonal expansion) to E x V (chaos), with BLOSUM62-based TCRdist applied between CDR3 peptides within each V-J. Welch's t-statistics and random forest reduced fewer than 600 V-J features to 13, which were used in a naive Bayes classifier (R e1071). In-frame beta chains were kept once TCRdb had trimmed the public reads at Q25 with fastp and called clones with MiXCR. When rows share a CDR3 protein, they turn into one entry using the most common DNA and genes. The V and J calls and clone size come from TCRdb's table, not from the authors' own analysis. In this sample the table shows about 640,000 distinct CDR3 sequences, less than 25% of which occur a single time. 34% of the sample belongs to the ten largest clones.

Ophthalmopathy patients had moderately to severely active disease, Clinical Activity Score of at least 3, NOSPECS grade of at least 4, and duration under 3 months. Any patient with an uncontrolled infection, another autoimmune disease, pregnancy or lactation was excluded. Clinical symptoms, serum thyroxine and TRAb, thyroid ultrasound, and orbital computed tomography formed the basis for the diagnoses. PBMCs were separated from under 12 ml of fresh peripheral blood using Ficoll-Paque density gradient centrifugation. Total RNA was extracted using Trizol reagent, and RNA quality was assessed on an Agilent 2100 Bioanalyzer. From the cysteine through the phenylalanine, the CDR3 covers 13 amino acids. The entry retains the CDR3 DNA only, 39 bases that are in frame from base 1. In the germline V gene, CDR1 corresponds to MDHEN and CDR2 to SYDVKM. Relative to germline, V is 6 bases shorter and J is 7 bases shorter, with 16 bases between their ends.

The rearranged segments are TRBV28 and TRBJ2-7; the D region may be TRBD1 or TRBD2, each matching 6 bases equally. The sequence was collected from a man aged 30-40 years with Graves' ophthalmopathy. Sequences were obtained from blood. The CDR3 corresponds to CASSAGGPWEQYF. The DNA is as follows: TGTGCCAGCAGCGCCGGGGGCCCTTGGGAGCAGTACTTC.